The 12 T cell receptor beta chains presented below share a single source sample, sequenced in a study of T cell repertoires in cytomegalovirus infection. TCRdb reprocessed the reads via MiXCR and lists one record per CDR3 protein. The table lists 270,000 or so distinct CDR3 sequences, over 15% of them singletons. The sequenced sample consisted of CD8+ T cells from PBMCs. The receptors were sampled from a human donor in good health (CMV status not recorded). Some clones in this sample may be carry-over from other donors' samples.

This clonotype has ten or more counts. J is TRBJ2-2 and V is TRBV15; 8 bases fit TRBD2. The trim removed 5 bases at V and 4 bases at J, leaving 6 bases unmatched. The CDR3 is made up of 15 amino acids. Germline V CDR1 and CDR2: LNHNV, YYDKDF (reference sequence). CDR3 nucleotides: TGTGCCACCAGCTTCGTCGGGGGGGTCACCGGGGAGCTGTTTTTT. Protein sequence: CATSFVGGVTGELFF.

This clonotype was observed at least ten times. This sequence joins TRBV7-8 and TRBJ2-1; TRBD2 matches 7 bases. Germline V CDR1 and CDR2: SGHVS, FQNEAQ. The V segment lost 2 bases and the J segment 4 bases; nucleotides outside the gene matches: 8. This CDR3 contains 16 residues. CDR3 DNA: TGTGCCAGCAGCTTAATCGAGGGAGGGAATTACAATGAGCAGTTCTTC. Translation gives CASSLIEGGNYNEQFF.

A few counts support this clonotype. The chain uses TRBV9 and TRBJ2-1; TRBD2 agrees at 13 bases. CDR1 and CDR2 (germline): SGDLS, YYNGEE. The CDR3 is made up of 15 amino acids. The V gene end was trimmed by 4 bases and the J gene end by 6 bases; junction bases not matched to a gene: 4. Here the CDR3 DNA reads TGTGCCAGCAGCACTAGCGGGGGGGCCGCCAATGAGCAGTTCTTC. Its translation: CASSTSGGAANEQFF.

The genes are TRBV24-1 and TRBJ2-7; tentatively, D is TRBD1 (6 bases). The V end lost 4 bases, the J end lost 6 bases, and 18 bases lay between the germline ends. The CDR3 spans 15 residues. Per germline, CDR1 KGHDR and CDR2 SFDVKD. The CDR3 spells CATSDQDSSYSEQYF. CDR3 in DNA: TGTGCCACCAGTGACCAGGACAGTTCTTACTCCGAGCAGTACTTC.

This clonotype was detected many times. The CDR3 nucleotides are TGTGCCAGCAGTCCGGACAGGGTCCTCTACGAGCAGTACTTC. Amino acids: CASSPDRVLYEQYF. The V call is TRBV28, the J call TRBJ2-7; 8 bases agree with TRBD1. CDR3 length: 14 residues. The V gene's germline CDR1 is MDHEN and CDR2 SYDVKM. Trimming at V came to 5 bases and at J to 3 bases, leaving 6 bases not matched to a gene.

This clonotype was seen ten or more times. The chain couples TRBV9 to TRBJ2-1; D gene unclear. V was cut by 0 bases and J by 7 bases, with 11 bases left in between. The CDR3 consists of 14 residues. The germline gives CDR1 SGDLS, CDR2 YYNGEE. CDR3 coding DNA: TGTGCCAGCAGCGTAGGTACTGGAATAAATGAGCAGTTCTTC. It is translated as CASSVGTGINEQFF.

In this sample, this clonotype turned up many times. The chain carries TRBV4-2 and TRBJ2-7, with 7 bases matching TRBD2. The ends lost 0 bases at V and 4 bases at J; junction bases unmatched: 12. This CDR3 comprises 17 residues. The germline gives CDR1 LGHNA, CDR2 YNFKEQ. The CDR3 DNA sequence: TGTGCCAGCAGCCAAGATCCGTTAGCGGGCGTAGATTACGAGCAGTACTTC. Protein sequence: CASSQDPLAGVDYEQYF.

This clonotype was counted only a few times. Relative to the germline gene, one junction end is altered; a read error may explain this. This rearrangement joins TRBV15 to TRBJ2-7; 7 nucleotides agree with TRBD1. The CDR3 has 13 amino acids. Germline values: CDR1 LNHNV, CDR2 YYDKDF (reference sequence). The CDR3 region has the DNA TGTGCCACCAGCGGAGACAGGGCTTCCGAGCAGTACTTC. It is translated as CATSGDRASEQYF.

This clonotype has a count of ten or more. The rearrangement joins TRBV6-2 or TRBV6-3 to TRBJ2-7; D may be TRBD1 (6 bases). CDR3 length equals 13 residues. Deletions cut 0 bases from V and 6 bases from J, with 9 bases between. Per germline, CDR1 MNHEY and CDR2 SVGEGT. CDR3 sequence: CASSYSPRGEQYF. The CDR3 region has the DNA TGTGCCAGCAGTTACTCTCCCAGGGGCGAGCAGTACTTC.

This clonotype was detected a few times. The V call is TRBV7-6, the J call TRBJ1-5; D unresolved. Between the trimmed V and J ends, which lost 0 bases and 4 bases, there was a span of 4 bases. The CDR3 runs 13 residues. Germline V CDR1 and CDR2: SGHVS, FNYEAQ. The CDR3 region is CASSLATNQPQHF. As DNA, the CDR3 is TGTGCCAGCAGCTTAGCCACAAATCAGCCCCAGCATTTT. Variable domain in full (rest from reference TRBV7-6 and TRBJ1-5): GAGVSQSPRYKVTKRGQDVALRCDPISGHVSLYWYRQALGQGPEFLTYFNYEAQQDKSGLPNDRFSAERPEGSISTLTIQRTEQRDSAMYRCASSLATNQPQHFGDGTRLSIL.

This clonotype was seen repeatedly, ten times or more. Here the CDR3 DNA reads TGTGCCAGCACCATGGGAGGGGGCCCGGAGTACTTC. Amino acid sequence: CASTMGGGPEYF. This chain links TRBV7-2 with TRBJ2-4; D may correspond to TRBD1 or TRBD2 (7 bases each). CDR3 length equals 12 residues. Germline CDR1 is SGHTA and CDR2 is FQGNSA. Trimming left V 7 bases short and J 14 bases short, with 18 bases between.

This clonotype has a count of ten or more. The chain couples TRBV12-3 or TRBV12-4 to TRBJ1-2; D call uncertain. This CDR3 is 13 amino acids long. Trimming removed 6 bases at V and 2 bases at J, with 10 bases between. The CDR3 here is CASRDQGNYGYTF. The DNA for the CDR3 is TGTGCCAGCAGGGATCAAGGGAACTATGGCTACACCTTC.